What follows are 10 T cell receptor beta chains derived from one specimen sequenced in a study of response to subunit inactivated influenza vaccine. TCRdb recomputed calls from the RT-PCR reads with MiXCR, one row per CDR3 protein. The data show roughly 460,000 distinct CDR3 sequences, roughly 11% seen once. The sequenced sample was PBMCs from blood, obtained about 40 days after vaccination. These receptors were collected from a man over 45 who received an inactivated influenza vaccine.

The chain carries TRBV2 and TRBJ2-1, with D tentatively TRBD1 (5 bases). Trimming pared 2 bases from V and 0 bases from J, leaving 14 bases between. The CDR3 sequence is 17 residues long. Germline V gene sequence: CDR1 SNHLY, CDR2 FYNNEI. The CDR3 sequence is CASSELGAVSSYNEQFF. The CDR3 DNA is TGTGCCAGCAGTGAATTAGGGGCCGTGAGCTCCTACAATGAGCAGTTCTTC.

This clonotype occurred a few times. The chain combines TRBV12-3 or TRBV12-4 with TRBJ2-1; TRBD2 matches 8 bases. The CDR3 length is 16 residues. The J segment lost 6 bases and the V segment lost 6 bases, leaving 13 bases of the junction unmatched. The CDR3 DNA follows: TGTGCCAGCAGCTCCCCTGGCAGCGGGAGCCTCAATGAGCAGTTCTTC. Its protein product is CASSSPGSGSLNEQFF.

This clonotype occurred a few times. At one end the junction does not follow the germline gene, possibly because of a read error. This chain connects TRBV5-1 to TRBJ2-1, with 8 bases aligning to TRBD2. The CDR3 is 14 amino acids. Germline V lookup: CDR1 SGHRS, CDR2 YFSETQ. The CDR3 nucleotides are TGCGCCAGCAGATTGGAACTAGCGGAGGGTGAGCAGTTCTTC. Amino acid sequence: CASRLELAEGEQFF.

CDR3 in amino acids: CASSPTSGWFNEQFF. For the CDR3, the DNA is TGTGCCAGCAGCCCGACTAGCGGGTGGTTCAATGAGCAGTTCTTC. This chain uses TRBV9 with TRBJ2-1; 10 bases match TRBD2. There are 15 residues in the CDR3. J was trimmed by 6 bases and V by 4 bases; bases with no gene match: 7. Germline V gene data show CDR1 as SGDLS and CDR2 as YYNGEE.

CDR3 nucleotides: TGTGCCAGCAGTTACGCCGGGACACCGAACACTGAAGCTTTCTTT. This sequence encodes CASSYAGTPNTEAFF. The J gene is TRBJ1-1, the V gene TRBV6-2 or TRBV6-3; possibly TRBD1 for D (6 bases). CDR3 length: 15 amino acids. The V end was cut by 2 bases, the J end by 1 base, with 11 bases between. Germline assignment: CDR1 MNHEY and CDR2 SVGEGT.

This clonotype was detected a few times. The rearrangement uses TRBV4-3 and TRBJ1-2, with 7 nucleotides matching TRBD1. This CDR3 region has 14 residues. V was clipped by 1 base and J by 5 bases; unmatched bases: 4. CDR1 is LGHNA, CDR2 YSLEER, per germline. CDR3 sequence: CASSQGQGWYGYTF. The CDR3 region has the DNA TGCGCCAGCAGCCAAGGACAGGGTTGGTATGGCTACACCTTC.

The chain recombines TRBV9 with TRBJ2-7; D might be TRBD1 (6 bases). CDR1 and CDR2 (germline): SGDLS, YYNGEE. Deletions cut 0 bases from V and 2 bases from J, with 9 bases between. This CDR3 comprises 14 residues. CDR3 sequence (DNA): TGTGCCAGCAGCGTAGGGGACATAACCTACGAGCAGTACTTC. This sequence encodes CASSVGDITYEQYF. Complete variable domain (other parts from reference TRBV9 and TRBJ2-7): DSGVTQTPKHLITATGQRVTLRCSPRSGDLSVYWYQQSLDQGLQFLIQYYNGEERAKGNILERFSAQQFPDLHSELNLSSLELGDSALYFCASSVGDITYEQYFGPGTRLTVT.

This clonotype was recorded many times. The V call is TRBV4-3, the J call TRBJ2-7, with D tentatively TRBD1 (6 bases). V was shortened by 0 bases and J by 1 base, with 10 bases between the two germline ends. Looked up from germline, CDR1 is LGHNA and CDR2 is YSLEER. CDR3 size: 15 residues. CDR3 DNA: TGCGCCAGCAGCCAAGATTTTAGGGGGTCCTACGAGCAGTACTTC. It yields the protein CASSQDFRGSYEQYF.

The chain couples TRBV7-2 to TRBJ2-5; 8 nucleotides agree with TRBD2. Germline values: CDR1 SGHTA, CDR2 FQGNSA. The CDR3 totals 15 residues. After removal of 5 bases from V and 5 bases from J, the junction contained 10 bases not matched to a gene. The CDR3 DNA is TGTGCCAGCAGCCCCCGGGAGGGGGGAGGGGAGACCCAGTACTTC. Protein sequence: CASSPREGGGETQYF.

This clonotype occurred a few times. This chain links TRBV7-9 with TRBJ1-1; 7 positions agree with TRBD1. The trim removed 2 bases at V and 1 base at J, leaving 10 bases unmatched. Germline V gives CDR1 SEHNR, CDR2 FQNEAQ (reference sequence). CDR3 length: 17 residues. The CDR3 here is CASSLLSTGTENTEAFF. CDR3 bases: TGTGCCAGCAGCTTATTATCCACCGGGACAGAGAACACTGAAGCTTTCTTT.